The 25 T cell receptor beta chains below all came from one sample that was sequenced in a study of blood T cell repertoires in COVID-19. Some clones are missing from TCRdb's copy, which holds only in-frame ones; the method was immunoSEQ multiplex PCR. This sample has some 330,000 clones; more than 75% occur once, and the top ten carry roughly 1.9%. Sequencing was performed on PBMCs or T cells enriched from blood (not recorded which). Source of these receptors: a man aged 40-55 years in a cohort exposed to, infected with or recovered from COVID-19 (not recorded which).

The chain recombines TRBV5-4 with TRBJ2-5, with 7 bases fitting TRBD2. With 4 bases clipped from V and 1 base from J, the junction kept 7 bases outside the gene matches. There are 15 residues in the CDR3. CDR1 and CDR2 from the germline V gene are SGHNT and YYREEE (reference sequence). CDR3 in amino acids: CASSLGGTTQETQYF. The CDR3 DNA reads as TGTGCCAGCAGCCTTGGGGGGACTACCCAAGAGACCCAGTACTTC.

The chain carries TRBV7-2 and TRBJ2-3; D remains ambiguous. Trimming left V 5 bases short and J 4 bases short, with 19 bases between. Looked up from germline, CDR1 is SGHTA and CDR2 is FQGNSA. The CDR3 extends over 16 amino acids. The CDR3 reads CASSTRLLRRPDTQYF. The CDR3 DNA is TGTGCCAGCAGCACGAGACTTCTACGTCGGCCAGATACGCAGTATTTT. The whole variable domain, remainder taken from reference TRBV7-2 and TRBJ2-3, is GAGVSQSPSNKVTEKGKDVELRCDPISGHTALYWYRQSLGQGLEFLIYFQGNSAPDKSGLPSDRFSAERTGGSVSTLTIQRTQQEDSAVYLCASSTRLLRRPDTQYFGPGTRLTVL.

This rearrangement joins TRBV24-1 to TRBJ2-1; D might be TRBD2 (5 bases). Germline V gene data show CDR1 as KGHDR and CDR2 as SFDVKD. The CDR3 length is 10 residues. V was clipped by 9 bases and J by 7 bases, with 6 bases between them. The CDR3 protein is CATEGNEQFF. The CDR3 coding sequence is TGTGCCACCGAGGGTAATGAGCAGTTCTTC.

The CDR3 reads CASSLGGTGLSGANVLTF. The CDR3 DNA sequence: TGTGCCAGCAGCTTGGGTGGGACAGGACTCTCTGGGGCCAACGTCCTGACTTTC. The chain has TRBV5-8 and TRBJ2-6, with 8 nucleotides matching TRBD1. There are 18 residues in the CDR3. Losses at the gene ends were 0 bases for V and 0 bases for J; bases not matched to a gene: 5. Germline V gene lookup returns CDR1 SGHTS and CDR2 YDEGEE.

The chain links TRBV5-1 to TRBJ2-2; 7 bases are a match to TRBD2. Germline CDR1 and CDR2: SGHRS and YFSETQ. V trimming: 2 bases; J trimming: 6 bases; junction bases outside the gene matches: 10. The CDR3 is 16 residues long. The CDR3 spells CASSFGGGSGSGELFF. DNA of the CDR3: TGCGCCAGCAGCTTCGGGGGAGGGTCGGGCTCCGGGGAGCTGTTTTTT.

V usage is TRBV6-4 and J usage is TRBJ2-1, with D perhaps matching TRBD2 (5 bases). Germline CDR1 and CDR2: MRHNA and SNTAGT. Trimming left V 5 bases short and J 5 bases short, with 7 bases between. CDR3 length: 12 residues. CDR3 residues: CASSTGNNEQFF. CDR3 coding DNA: TGTGCCAGCAGTACCGGGAACAATGAGCAGTTCTTC.

On this clone itself: Different DNA sequences within this sample yield the same CDR3. The genes are TRBV5-1 and TRBJ2-2; D call uncertain. This CDR3 contains 13 residues. CDR1 and CDR2 from the germline V gene are SGHRS and YFSETQ. Trimming took 4 bases from V and 4 from J, leaving 8 bases between them. The CDR3 region has the DNA TGCGCCAGCAGCCGAGGTGGCACCGGGGAGCTGTTTTTT. It codes for CASSRGGTGELFF.

This clone was seen only once. This sequence joins TRBV28 and TRBJ2-7, with 7 bases lining up with TRBD1. Per germline, CDR1 MDHEN and CDR2 SYDVKM. The CDR3 covers 11 residues. After removal of 10 bases from V and 6 bases from J, the junction contained 6 bases not matched to a gene. In DNA, the CDR3 is TGTGCCACCACCGGGACAGCCGAGCAGTACTTC. Protein: CATTGTAEQYF.

The chain uses TRBV29-1 and TRBJ2-1; 10 bases line up with TRBD2. CDR1 is SQVTM and CDR2 is ANQGSEA in the germline V gene. The V and J ends lost 6 bases and 1 base, in that order; junction bases with no gene match: 3. The length of the CDR3 is 14 residues. The CDR3 DNA is TGCAGCGTCCAGACTAGCGGGTCCTACAATGAGCAGTTCTTC. It specifies CSVQTSGSYNEQFF.

The chain uses TRBV6-6 and TRBJ1-2; maybe TRBD1 (5 bases). Germline values: CDR1 MNHNY, CDR2 SVGAGI (reference sequence). The CDR3 contains 15 residues. V dropped 2 bases and J dropped 0 bases, with 10 bases sitting between them. In nucleotides, the CDR3 is TGTGCCAGCAGTTACAGGCAGGGCCCTAACTATGGCTACACCTTC. Translating gives CASSYRQGPNYGYTF.

The chain uses TRBV5-1 and TRBJ2-3, with TRBD2 matching 10 bases. The CDR3 runs 15 residues. With V trimmed by 4 bases and J by 4 bases, 6 bases remained unmatched. Germline-derived CDR1 and CDR2 are SGHRS and YFSETQ. The CDR3 loop is CASSRSSGSSDTQYF. For the CDR3, the DNA is TGCGCCAGCAGCAGATCTAGCGGGAGCTCAGATACGCAGTATTTT.

The chain combines TRBV3-1 (or the pseudogene TRBV3-2) with TRBJ2-7, with 7 bases identical to TRBD2. Germline V gene lookup returns CDR1 LGHDT and CDR2 YNNKEL (reference sequence). The CDR3 has 12 residues. V lost 5 bases, J lost 5 bases, and 3 bases stayed unmatched. The CDR3 DNA reads as TGTGCCAGCAGCTCAGCGGGACACGAGCAGTACTTC. Amino acid sequence: CASSSAGHEQYF.

J is TRBJ1-4 and V is TRBV27; TRBD1 agrees at 11 bases. J lost 6 bases, V lost 6 bases, and 3 bases had no gene match. From germline, CDR1 is MNHEY and CDR2 SMNVEV (reference sequence). CDR3 length: 14 residues. Here the CDR3 reads CASSTDRGHEKLFF. As DNA, the CDR3 is TGTGCCAGCAGCACGGACAGGGGGCATGAAAAACTGTTTTTT.

The V gene is TRBV29-1, the J gene TRBJ2-5; a weak D match, TRBD2 (6 bases). The length of the CDR3 is 14 residues. The V end lost 4 bases, the J end lost 4 bases, and 16 bases lay between the germline ends. Germline-derived CDR1 and CDR2 are SQVTM and ANQGSEA. The CDR3 sequence is CSVVGGGGLETQYF. The CDR3 region has the DNA TGCAGCGTTGTGGGGGGAGGCGGCTTAGAGACCCAGTACTTC.

DNA for the CDR3: TGTGCCAGCAGCCTAAGCTGGGCTCTTGGAGAAAAACTGTTTTTT. Amino acids: CASSLSWALGEKLFF. The V gene is TRBV7-9, the J gene TRBJ1-4; D remains unclear. Germline CDR1 reads SEHNR; CDR2 reads FQNEAQ (reference sequence). The CDR3 consists of 15 residues. Trimming shortened V by 5 bases and J by 8 bases, and 18 bases separated the two germline ends.

This clone was observed a few times. A junction boundary mismatches the germline segment, possibly from a read error. This chain connects TRBV11-2 to TRBJ1-6; 9 nucleotides match TRBD1. Germline V gives CDR1 SGHAT, CDR2 FQNNGV. The CDR3 spans 14 residues. CDR3 region: CASSVDRGNSPLHF. In DNA, the CDR3 is TGTGCCAGCAGCGTAGACAGGGGGAATTCACCCCTCCACTTT.

V is TRBV21-1 and J is TRBJ2-5; TRBD2 reflects the table's D call only, with no check against the DNA. TRBV21-1 is classified as a pseudogene. The length of the CDR3 is 13 residues. This CDR3 is CARPRLAKETQYF. The CDR3 DNA reads as TGTGCCAGGCCGCGACTAGCCAAAGAGACCCAGTACTTC.

This clone was counted only a few times. This chain uses TRBV4-1 with TRBJ1-2, with TRBD1 identical over 10 bases. V was pared by 4 bases and J by 1 base, with 3 bases of the junction left unmatched. Germline V gene data show CDR1 as MGHRA and CDR2 as YSYEKL. This CDR3 is 15 amino acids long. In DNA, the CDR3 is TGCGCCAGCAGCCTCGGGACAGGGGTTAACTATGGCTACACCTTC. Translated, it gives CASSLGTGVNYGYTF.

The chain links TRBV5-1 to TRBJ2-2; TRBD1 aligns across 7 bases. This CDR3 contains 16 residues. V lost 2 bases and J lost 3; bases outside the gene matches: 7. Germline values: CDR1 SGHRS, CDR2 YFSETQ. The CDR3 region has the DNA TGCGCCAGCAGCTTCCTACAGGGGCCCGACACCGGGGAGCTGTTTTTT. Translation: CASSFLQGPDTGELFF.

The chain has TRBV5-1 and TRBJ1-6; D may be TRBD1 (5 bases). The germline V and J ends were trimmed by 0 bases and 7 bases, with 14 bases remaining between them. The CDR3 runs to 16 residues. In germline, CDR1 is SGHRS, CDR2 YFSETQ. DNA for the CDR3: TGCGCCAGCAGCTTGGCCTCCCCCCGGGGGAATTCACCCCTCCACTTT. This encodes CASSLASPRGNSPLHF.

This clone was seen more than once but under ten times. This chain connects TRBV2 to TRBJ1-1; D is ambiguous. CDR1 is SNHLY, CDR2 FYNNEI, per germline. The CDR3 is 15 residues long. V shed 3 bases and J shed 3 bases, with 14 bases lying between them. The CDR3 loop is CASSDPGRRDTEAFF. The CDR3 DNA sequence: TGTGCCAGCAGTGATCCGGGTCGGAGGGACACTGAAGCTTTCTTT.

As DNA, the CDR3 is TGTGCCAGTAGTTCGAACCTCCGGCGGGAGACCCAGTACTTC. It is translated as CASSSNLRRETQYF. V gene TRBV19 combines with J gene TRBJ2-5; D call uncertain. Trimming removed 5 bases from V and 5 bases from J, with 15 bases in between. Germline V gene lookup returns CDR1 LNHDA and CDR2 SQIVND (reference sequence). This CDR3 has 14 residues.

This sequence joins TRBV7-5 and TRBJ2-2; TRBD1, the table's D call, lacks a check against the DNA. TRBV7-5 is noted as a pseudogene. The CDR3 has 16 amino acids. CDR3 protein: CVRSPSGDRVCGELFF. CDR3 in DNA: TGTGTCAGAAGCCCGTCTGGGGACAGGGTATGCGGGGAGCTGTTTTTT.

V is TRBV6-5 and J is TRBJ1-4; the D gene is possibly TRBD1 (6 bases). Trimming took 2 bases from V and 7 from J, leaving 11 bases between them. This CDR3 has 14 residues. From germline, CDR1 is MNHEY and CDR2 SVGAGI. The CDR3 protein is CASSYGQGSEKLFF. Written as DNA, the CDR3 is TGTGCCAGCAGTTACGGGCAGGGGAGTGAAAAACTGTTTTTT.

This clone was found once. The chain uses TRBV9 and TRBJ2-1, with D tentatively TRBD2 (5 bases). The CDR3 contains 13 residues. The germline V gene encodes CDR1 SGDLS and CDR2 YYNGEE. The V end was cut by 4 bases, the J end by 7 bases, with 12 bases between. CDR3 sequence reads: CASSPPGLNEQFF. CDR3 coding DNA: TGTGCCAGCAGCCCTCCGGGGTTGAATGAGCAGTTCTTC.